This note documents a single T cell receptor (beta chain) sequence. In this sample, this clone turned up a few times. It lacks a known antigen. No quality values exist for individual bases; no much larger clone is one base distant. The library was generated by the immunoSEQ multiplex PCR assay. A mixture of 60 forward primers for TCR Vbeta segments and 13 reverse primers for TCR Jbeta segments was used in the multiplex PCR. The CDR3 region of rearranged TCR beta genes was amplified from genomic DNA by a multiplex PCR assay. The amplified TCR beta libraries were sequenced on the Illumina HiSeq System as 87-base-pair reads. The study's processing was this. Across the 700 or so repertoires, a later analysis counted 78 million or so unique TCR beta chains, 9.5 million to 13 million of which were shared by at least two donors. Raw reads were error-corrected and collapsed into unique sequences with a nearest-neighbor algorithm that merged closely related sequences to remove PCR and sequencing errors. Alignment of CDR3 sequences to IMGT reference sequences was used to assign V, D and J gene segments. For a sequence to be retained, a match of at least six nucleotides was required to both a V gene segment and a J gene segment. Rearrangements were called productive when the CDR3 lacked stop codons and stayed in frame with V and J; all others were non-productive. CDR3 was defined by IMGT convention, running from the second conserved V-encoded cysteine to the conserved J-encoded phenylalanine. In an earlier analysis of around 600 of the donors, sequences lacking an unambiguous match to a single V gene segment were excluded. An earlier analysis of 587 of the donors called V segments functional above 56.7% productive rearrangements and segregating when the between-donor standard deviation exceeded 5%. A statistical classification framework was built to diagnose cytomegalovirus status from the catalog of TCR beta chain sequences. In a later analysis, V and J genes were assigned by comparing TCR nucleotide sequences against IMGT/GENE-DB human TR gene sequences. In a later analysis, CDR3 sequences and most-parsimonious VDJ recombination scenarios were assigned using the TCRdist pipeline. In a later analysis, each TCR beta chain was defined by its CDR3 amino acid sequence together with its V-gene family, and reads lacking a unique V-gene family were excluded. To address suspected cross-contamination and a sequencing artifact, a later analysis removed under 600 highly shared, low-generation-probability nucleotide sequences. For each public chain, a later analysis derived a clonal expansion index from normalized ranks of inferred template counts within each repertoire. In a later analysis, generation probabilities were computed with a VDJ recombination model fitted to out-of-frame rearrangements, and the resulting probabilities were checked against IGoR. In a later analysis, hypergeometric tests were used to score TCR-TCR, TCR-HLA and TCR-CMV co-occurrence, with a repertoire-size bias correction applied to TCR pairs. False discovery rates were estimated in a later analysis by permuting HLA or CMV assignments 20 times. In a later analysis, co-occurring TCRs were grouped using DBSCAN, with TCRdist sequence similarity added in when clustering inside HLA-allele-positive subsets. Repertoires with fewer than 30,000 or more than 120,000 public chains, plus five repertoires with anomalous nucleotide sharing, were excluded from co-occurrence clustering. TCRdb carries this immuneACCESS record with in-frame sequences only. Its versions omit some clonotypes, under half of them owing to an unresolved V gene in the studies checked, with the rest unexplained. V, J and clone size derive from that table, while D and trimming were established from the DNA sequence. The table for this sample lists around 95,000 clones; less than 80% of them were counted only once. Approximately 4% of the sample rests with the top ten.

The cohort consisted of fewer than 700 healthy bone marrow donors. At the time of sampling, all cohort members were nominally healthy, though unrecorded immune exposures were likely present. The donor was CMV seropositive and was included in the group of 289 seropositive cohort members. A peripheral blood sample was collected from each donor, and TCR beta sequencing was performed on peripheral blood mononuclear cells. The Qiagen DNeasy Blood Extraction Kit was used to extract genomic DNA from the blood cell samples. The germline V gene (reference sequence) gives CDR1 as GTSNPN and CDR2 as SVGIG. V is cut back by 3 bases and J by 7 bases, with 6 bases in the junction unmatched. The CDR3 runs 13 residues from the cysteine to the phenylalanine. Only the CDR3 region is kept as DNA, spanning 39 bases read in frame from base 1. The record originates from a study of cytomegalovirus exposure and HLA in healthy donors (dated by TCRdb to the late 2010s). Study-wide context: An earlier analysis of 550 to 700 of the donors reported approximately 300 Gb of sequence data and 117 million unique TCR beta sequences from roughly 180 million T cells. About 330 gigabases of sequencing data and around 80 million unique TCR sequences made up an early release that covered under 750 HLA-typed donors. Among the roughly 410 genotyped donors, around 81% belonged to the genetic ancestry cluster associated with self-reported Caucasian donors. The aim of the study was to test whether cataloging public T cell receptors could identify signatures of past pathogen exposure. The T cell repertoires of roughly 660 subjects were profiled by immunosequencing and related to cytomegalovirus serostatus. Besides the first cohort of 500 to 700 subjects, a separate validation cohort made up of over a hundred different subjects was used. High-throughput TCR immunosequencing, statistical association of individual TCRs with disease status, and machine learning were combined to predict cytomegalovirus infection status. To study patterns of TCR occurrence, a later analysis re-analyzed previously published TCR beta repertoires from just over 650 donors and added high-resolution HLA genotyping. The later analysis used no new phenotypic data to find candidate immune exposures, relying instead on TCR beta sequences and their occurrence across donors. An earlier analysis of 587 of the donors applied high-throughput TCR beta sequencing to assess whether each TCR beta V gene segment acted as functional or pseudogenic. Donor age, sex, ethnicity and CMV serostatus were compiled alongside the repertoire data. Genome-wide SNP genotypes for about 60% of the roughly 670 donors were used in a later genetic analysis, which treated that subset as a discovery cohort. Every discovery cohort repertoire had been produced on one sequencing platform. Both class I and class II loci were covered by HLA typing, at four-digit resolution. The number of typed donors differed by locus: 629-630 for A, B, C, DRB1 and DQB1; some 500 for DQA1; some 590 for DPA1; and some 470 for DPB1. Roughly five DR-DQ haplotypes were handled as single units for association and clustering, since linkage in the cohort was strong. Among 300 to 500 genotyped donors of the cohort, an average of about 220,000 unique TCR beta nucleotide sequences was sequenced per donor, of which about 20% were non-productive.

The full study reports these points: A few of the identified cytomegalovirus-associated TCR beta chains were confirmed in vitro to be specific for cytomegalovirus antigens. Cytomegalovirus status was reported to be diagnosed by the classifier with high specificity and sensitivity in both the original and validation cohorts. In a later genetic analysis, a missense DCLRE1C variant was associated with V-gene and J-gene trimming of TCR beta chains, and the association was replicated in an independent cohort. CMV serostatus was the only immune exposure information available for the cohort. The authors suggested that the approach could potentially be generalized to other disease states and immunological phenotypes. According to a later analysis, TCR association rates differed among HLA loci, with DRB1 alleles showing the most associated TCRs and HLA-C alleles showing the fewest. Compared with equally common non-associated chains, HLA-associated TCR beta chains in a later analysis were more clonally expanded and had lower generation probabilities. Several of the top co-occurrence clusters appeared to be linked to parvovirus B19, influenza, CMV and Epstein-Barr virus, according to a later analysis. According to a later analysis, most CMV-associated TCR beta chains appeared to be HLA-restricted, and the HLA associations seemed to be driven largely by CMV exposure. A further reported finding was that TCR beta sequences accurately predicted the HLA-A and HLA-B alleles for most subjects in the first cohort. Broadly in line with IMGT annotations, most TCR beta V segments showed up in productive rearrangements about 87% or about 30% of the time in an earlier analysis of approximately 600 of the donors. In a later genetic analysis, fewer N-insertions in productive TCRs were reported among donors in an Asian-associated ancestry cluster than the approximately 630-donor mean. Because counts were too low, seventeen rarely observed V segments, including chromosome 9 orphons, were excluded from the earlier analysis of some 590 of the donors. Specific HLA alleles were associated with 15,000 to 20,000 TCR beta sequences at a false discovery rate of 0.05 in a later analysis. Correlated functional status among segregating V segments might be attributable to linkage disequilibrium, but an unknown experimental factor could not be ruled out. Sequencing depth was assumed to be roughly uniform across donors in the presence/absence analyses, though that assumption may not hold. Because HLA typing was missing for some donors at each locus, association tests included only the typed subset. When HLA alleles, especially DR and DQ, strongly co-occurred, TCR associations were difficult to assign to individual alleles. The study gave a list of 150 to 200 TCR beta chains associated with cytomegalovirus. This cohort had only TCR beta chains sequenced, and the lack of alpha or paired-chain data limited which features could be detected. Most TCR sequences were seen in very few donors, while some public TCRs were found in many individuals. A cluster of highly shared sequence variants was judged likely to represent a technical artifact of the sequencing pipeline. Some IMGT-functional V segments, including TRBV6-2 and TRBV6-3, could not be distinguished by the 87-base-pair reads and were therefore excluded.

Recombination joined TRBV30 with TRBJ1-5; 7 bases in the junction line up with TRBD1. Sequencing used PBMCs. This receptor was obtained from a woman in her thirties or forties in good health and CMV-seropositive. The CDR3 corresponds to CAWSGQDEQPQHF. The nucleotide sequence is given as TGTGCCTGGAGCGGACAGGACGAGCAGCCCCAGCATTTT. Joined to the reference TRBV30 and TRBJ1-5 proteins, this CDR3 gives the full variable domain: SQTIHQWPATLVQPVGSPLSLECTVEGTSNPNLYWYRQAAGRGLQLLFYSVGIGQISSEVPQNLSASRPQDRQFILSSKKLLLSDSGFYLCAWSGQDEQPQHFGDGTRLSIL.